This record covers a single TCR beta chain. This sample was taken from a study of T cells in Graves' hyperthyroidism and ophthalmopathy. The CDR3 is 12 amino acids. Trimming cost V 5 bases and J 5 bases; bases outside gene matches: 3. Germline loops: CDR1 GTSNPN, CDR2 SVGIG (reference sequence). The source material, RNA transcripts, was used to amplify TCR beta CDR3 regions. A set of HTBI primers served as the primers for a first-round RT-PCR of the TCR CDR3. Using its own MiXCR run on the multiplex PCR reads, TCRdb lists one record per CDR3 protein. The data show about 740,000 distinct CDR3 sequences, around 13% seen once.

The rearrangement links TRBV30 to TRBJ2-1, with 7 bases identical to TRBD1. The material sequenced was blood. This receptor was taken from a woman aged 18-29 years with Graves' hyperthyroidism. Here the CDR3 DNA reads TGTGCCTGGGCCGGGACAGACAATGAGCAGTTCTTC. As protein: CAWAGTDNEQFF.